This entry lists 21 T cell receptor beta chains sequenced from one sample in a study of radiation and T cells in renal cell carcinoma. The repertoire was sequenced with immunoSEQ multiplex PCR; TCRdb's copy has only in-frame clones and lacks some. The table has about 170,000 clones, about 87% seen once; the top ten hold 10% to 12%. Time point here: blood 4 weeks post-SBRT, at nephrectomy. Treatment defined: 15 Gy SBRT to primary tumor, nephrectomy 4 weeks later. Sample: blood, taken from a patient whose treatment included radiotherapy and nephrectomy. The receptors here all came from a woman between 45 and 65 years old with renal cell carcinoma.

The V call is TRBV19, the J call TRBJ1-1, with 9 bases lining up with TRBD1. The V segment lost 4 bases and the J segment 5 bases; nucleotides outside the gene matches: 8. The CDR3 length is 15 residues. CDR1 is LNHDA and CDR2 is SQIVND in the germline V gene (reference sequence). CDR3 nucleotide sequence: TGTGCCAGTAGTACGACCGGGACAGGGTCTACTGAAGCTTTCTTT. Amino acid sequence: CASSTTGTGSTEAFF.

The chain combines TRBV10-3 with TRBJ1-1; D not certain. Germline CDR1 ENHRY, CDR2 SYGVKD. This CDR3 spans 12 amino acids. Trimming pared 5 bases from V and 10 bases from J, leaving 14 bases between. CDR3 amino acids: CAISPGERGAFF. The CDR3 DNA sequence: TGTGCCATCAGTCCCGGGGAGCGTGGAGCTTTCTTT.

The chain recombines TRBV6-5 with TRBJ1-4; the D is unclear. The germline gives CDR1 MNHEY, CDR2 SVGAGI. The V end was cut by 6 bases, the J end by 0 bases, with 11 bases between. The CDR3 is 15 amino acids. CDR3 sequence reads: CASSPGVATNEKLFF. In DNA form, the CDR3 reads TGTGCCAGCAGCCCCGGCGTTGCAACTAATGAAAAACTGTTTTTT.

In its sample, this clone was seen once. V gene TRBV7-9 combines with J gene TRBJ2-1, with D uncertain. CDR1 and CDR2 (germline): SEHNR, FQNEAQ (reference sequence). CDR3 length: 12 amino acids. V was trimmed by 5 bases and J by 16 bases, leaving 18 bases between them. This chain's CDR3 is CASSQWALGLFF. As DNA, the CDR3 is TGTGCCAGCAGCCAGTGGGCCCTCGGCCTCTTCTTC.

The V call is TRBV7-2, the J call TRBJ2-3; TRBD2 matches at 7 bases. J was trimmed by 12 bases and V by 1 base; bases with no gene match: 1. CDR3 length: 11 amino acids. Per germline, CDR1 SGHTA and CDR2 FQGNSA. CDR3 in amino acids: CASSLGTSQYF. As DNA, the CDR3 is TGTGCCAGCAGCTTAGGGACTAGTCAGTATTTT.

The rearrangement links TRBV11-2 to TRBJ1-3, with D uncertain. The CDR3 contains 16 residues. CDR1 is SGHAT and CDR2 is FQNNGV in the germline V gene. Trimming cost V 4 bases and J 5 bases, with 18 bases left between them. The CDR3 is CASSSLAGRHRNTIYF. The CDR3 DNA is TGTGCCAGCAGCTCCCTAGCGGGCCGCCACCGAAACACCATATATTTT.

Comments on this clone: The sample holds other DNA sequences that translate to the same CDR3. The V call is TRBV18, the J call TRBJ1-2; D gene unclear. CDR3 length: 12 residues. V lost 3 bases to trimming and J lost 5 bases, with 7 bases between them. The germline CDR1 and CDR2 sequences are KGHSH and LQKENI. The CDR3 sequence is CASSPDLYGYTF. For the CDR3, the DNA is TGTGCCAGCTCACCGGACCTTTATGGCTACACCTTC. The whole variable domain, remainder taken from reference TRBV18 and TRBJ1-2, is NAGVMQNPRHLVRRRGQEARLRCSPMKGHSHVYWYRQLPEEGLKFMVYLQKENIIDESGMPKERFSAEFPKEGPSILRIQQVVRGDSAAYFCASSPDLYGYTFGSGTRLTVV.

The V and J genes are TRBV6-5 and TRBJ2-5; D is perhaps TRBD2 (6 bases). In germline, CDR1 is MNHEY, CDR2 SVGAGI. The ends were cut back, 2 bases at V and 2 bases at J, with 9 bases in the middle. CDR3 size: 14 residues. CDR3 nucleotide sequence: TGTGCCAGCAGTTACGCGGGGCTGCAAGAGACCCAGTACTTC. Amino acids: CASSYAGLQETQYF.

J is TRBJ2-7 and V is TRBV18; 10 nucleotides line up with TRBD1. Germline V lookup: CDR1 KGHSH, CDR2 LQKENI. The V and J ends lost 0 bases and 3 bases, in that order; junction bases with no gene match: 2. The CDR3 has 15 residues. The CDR3 DNA sequence: TGTGCCAGCTCACCACCGGGACAGGGGATCTACGAGCAGTACTTC. It yields the protein CASSPPGQGIYEQYF.

The rearrangement links TRBV11-2 to TRBJ1-4; 9 nucleotides match TRBD1. Germline CDR1 SGHAT, CDR2 FQNNGV. The trim removed 5 bases at V and 5 bases at J, leaving 3 bases unmatched. The CDR3 sequence is 14 residues long. CDR3: CASSTGGVNEKLFF. For the CDR3, the DNA is TGTGCCAGCAGCACAGGGGGCGTAAATGAAAAACTGTTTTTT. The variable domain in full, completed from reference TRBV11-2 and TRBJ1-4, reads EAGVAQSPRYKIIEKRQSVAFWCNPISGHATLYWYQQILGQGPKLLIQFQNNGVVDDSQLPKDRFSAERLKGVDSTLKIQPAKLEDSAVYLCASSTGGVNEKLFFGSGTQLSVL.

V is TRBV21-1 and J is TRBJ2-3; TRBD2, the table's D call, was not compared with the DNA. TRBV21-1 is an annotated pseudogene. This CDR3 spans 16 amino acids. CDR3: CASSKEGGGAPDTQYF. The CDR3 DNA is TGTGCCAGCAGCAAAGAGGGCGGGGGTGCCCCCGATACGCAGTATTTT.

The CDR3 protein is CASSLLTGGGHEQYF. In DNA form, the CDR3 reads TGTGCCAGCAGCCTCCTGACAGGGGGTGGCCACGAGCAGTACTTC. This chain uses TRBV7-2 with TRBJ2-7; 9 bases are shared with TRBD1. The CDR3 has 15 amino acids. J gave up 5 bases and V 5 bases, and 10 bases lay outside the gene matches. In germline, CDR1 is SGHTA, CDR2 FQGNSA.

The gene calls are TRBV10-3 and TRBJ1-1; 8 bases match TRBD1. V was pared by 0 bases and J by 0 bases, with 3 bases of the junction left unmatched. CDR1 ENHRY and CDR2 SYGVKD come from the germline V gene. CDR3 length equals 16 residues. The CDR3 protein is CAISESQGAVNTEAFF. In nucleotides, the CDR3 is TGTGCCATCAGTGAGTCTCAGGGGGCCGTGAACACTGAAGCTTTCTTT.

The chain has TRBV9 and TRBJ2-5, with D perhaps matching TRBD2 (7 bases). CDR1 is SGDLS, CDR2 YYNGEE, per germline. The V and J ends lost 4 bases and 7 bases respectively, with 26 bases between them. CDR3 length equals 17 residues. CDR3 DNA sequence: TGTGCCAGCAGCCCCTCGGGGGGCCGAGGCTTGAGGACGACCCAGTACTTC. It translates to CASSPSGGRGLRTTQYF.

About this clone itself: The sample carries other DNA sequences with the same CDR3. This chain links TRBV7-9 with TRBJ1-1, with D possibly being TRBD1 (6 bases). The CDR3 totals 13 residues. Germline-derived CDR1 and CDR2 are SEHNR and FQNEAQ (reference sequence). Trimming stripped 4 bases from V and 1 base from J, with 7 bases between. CDR3 residues: CASSSTGNTEAFF. For the CDR3, the DNA is TGTGCCAGCAGCTCGACAGGGAACACTGAAGCTTTCTTT.

As DNA, the CDR3 is TGCGCCAGCAGCCACGGCACCGGGACAGGGGTTGAGGCTTTCTTT. It is translated as CASSHGTGTGVEAFF. The chain links TRBV4-3 to TRBJ1-1; 10 bases are shared with TRBD1. This CDR3 contains 15 residues. CDR1 is LGHNA, CDR2 YSLEER, per germline. The trim removed 3 bases at V and 11 bases at J, leaving 12 bases unmatched.

The chain links TRBV19 to TRBJ2-7; D ambiguous. V gave up 3 bases and J gave up 1 base, with 7 bases separating them. Germline V CDR1 and CDR2: LNHDA, SQIVND (reference sequence). The CDR3 is 13 residues long. CDR3 DNA sequence: TGTGCCAGTAGTATTTACCTATCCTACGAGCAGTACTTC. Translating gives CASSIYLSYEQYF.

The chain links TRBV18 to TRBJ2-5; no reliable D call. Trimming took off 3 bases at V and 5 bases at J, with 13 bases between the two ends. This CDR3 has 14 amino acids. Germline CDR1 KGHSH, CDR2 LQKENI. CDR3 in amino acids: CASSPTEGRETQYF. DNA of the CDR3: TGTGCCAGCTCACCCACCGAAGGAAGGGAGACCCAGTACTTC.

The chain recombines TRBV6-6 with TRBJ2-7; D possibly corresponds to TRBD2 (7 bases). Germline CDR1 reads MNHNY; CDR2 reads SVGAGI (reference sequence). V was pared by 6 bases and J by 3 bases, with 9 bases between. The CDR3 contains 12 residues. CDR3 amino acids: CASRGGDYEQYF. Here the CDR3 DNA reads TGTGCCAGCAGAGGGGGGGACTACGAGCAGTACTTC.

The chain links TRBV28 to TRBJ2-2; no firm D call. The V gene's germline CDR1 is MDHEN and CDR2 SYDVKM. The CDR3 has 15 amino acids. V lost 5 bases and J 7 bases, leaving 17 bases between the germline ends. Here the CDR3 DNA reads TGTGCCAGCAGTGTCCAAACTCGGACCCGCGGGGAGCTGTTTTTT. It translates to CASSVQTRTRGELFF.

This sequence joins TRBV6-5 and TRBJ1-4, with D uncertain. V shed 5 bases and J shed 5 bases, with 12 bases lying between them. The CDR3 extends over 14 amino acids. Germline V gene sequence: CDR1 MNHEY, CDR2 SVGAGI. In DNA form, the CDR3 reads TGTGCCAGCAGTCCTAGCGGGAGGAATGAAAAACTGTTTTTT. Translating it yields CASSPSGRNEKLFF.